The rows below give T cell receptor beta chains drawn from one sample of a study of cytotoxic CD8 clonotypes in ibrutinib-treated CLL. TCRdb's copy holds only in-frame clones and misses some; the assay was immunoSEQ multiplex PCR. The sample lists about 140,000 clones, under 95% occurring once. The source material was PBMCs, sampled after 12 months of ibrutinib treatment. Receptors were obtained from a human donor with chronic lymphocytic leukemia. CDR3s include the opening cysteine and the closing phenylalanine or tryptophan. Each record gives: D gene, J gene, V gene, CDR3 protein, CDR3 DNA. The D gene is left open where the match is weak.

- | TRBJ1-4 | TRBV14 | CASSRRGPTNEKLFF | TGTGCCAGCAGCCGTAGGGGCCCCACTAATGAAAAACTGTTTTTT
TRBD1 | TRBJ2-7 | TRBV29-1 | CSVEDSTGGSYEQYF | TGCAGCGTTGAGGATAGTACAGGGGGCTCCTACGAGCAGTACTTC
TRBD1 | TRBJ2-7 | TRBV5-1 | CASSPSLMLTGTGAYEQYF | TGCGCCAGCAGCCCCTCATTAATGTTAACCGGGACAGGGGCCTACGAGCAGTACTTC
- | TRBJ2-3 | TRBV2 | CASSEAGSSTDTQYF | TGTGCCAGCAGTGAAGCCGGATCTAGCACAGATACGCAGTATTTT
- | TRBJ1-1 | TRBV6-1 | CASRSLGRDTEAFF | TGTGCCAGCAGGAGCTTGGGGCGGGACACTGAAGCTTTCTTT
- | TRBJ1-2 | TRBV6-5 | CASVAIQGHYGYTF | TGTGCCAGCGTCGCAATTCAGGGACACTATGGCTACACCTTC
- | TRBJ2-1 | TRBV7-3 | CASSLDRADPYNEQFF | TGTGCCAGCAGCTTAGACCGGGCGGACCCCTACAATGAGCAGTTCTTC
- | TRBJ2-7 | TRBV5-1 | CASSDSSYEQYF | TGCGCCAGCAGCGATAGCTCCTACGAGCAGTACTTC
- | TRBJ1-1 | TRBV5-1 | CASSFNGFGNTEAFF | TGCGCCAGCAGCTTTAACGGGTTCGGGAACACTGAAGCTTTCTTT
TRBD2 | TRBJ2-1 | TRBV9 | CASSPRGVSGMNEQFF | TGTGCCAGCAGCCCCCGTGGGGTTAGCGGGATGAATGAGCAGTTCTTC